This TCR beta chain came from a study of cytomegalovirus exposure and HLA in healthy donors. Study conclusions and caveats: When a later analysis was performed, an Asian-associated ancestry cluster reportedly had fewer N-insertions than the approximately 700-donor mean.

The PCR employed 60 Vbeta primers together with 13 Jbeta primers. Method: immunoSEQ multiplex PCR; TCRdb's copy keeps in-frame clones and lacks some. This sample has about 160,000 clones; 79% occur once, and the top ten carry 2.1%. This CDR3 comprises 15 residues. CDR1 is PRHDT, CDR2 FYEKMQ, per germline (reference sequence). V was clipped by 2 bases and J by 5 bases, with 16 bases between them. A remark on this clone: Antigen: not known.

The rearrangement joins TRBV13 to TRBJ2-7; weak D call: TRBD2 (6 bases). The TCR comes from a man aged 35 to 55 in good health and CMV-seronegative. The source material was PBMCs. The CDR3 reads CASSLSAQGGDEQYF. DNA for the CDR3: TGTGCCAGCAGCTTAAGCGCACAAGGAGGGGACGAGCAGTACTTC.